These T cell receptor beta chains were read from a single sample in a study of blood T cells in healthy people across ages. TCRdb redid the calling of the 5' RACE reads with MiXCR, one entry per CDR3 protein. The sample has almost 1 million distinct CDR3 sequences; roughly 51% are singletons. Sequences were obtained from blood. Receptors were obtained from a woman aged 60 to 75 in good health. The CDR3 runs from the conserved cysteine through the conserved F or W. Each record gives: J gene, V gene, CDR3 protein.

>TRBJ1-2|TRBV14
CASSTASYGYTF
>.|TRBV20-1
CSANGLAGTGETQYF
>TRBJ2-7|TRBV6-5
CASSYSKWDEQYF
>TRBJ2-7|TRBV12-5
CASGPQGVWDEQYF
>TRBJ2-3|TRBV25-1
CASSEWVSGADTQYF
>TRBJ2-5|TRBV4-1
CASSKLTRDTQETQYF
>TRBJ2-1|TRBV12-3/TRBV12-4
CASGAGVMSYNEQFF
>TRBJ2-5|TRBV6-1
CASRKDYRGLAGKRAQETQYF
>TRBJ2-5|TRBV14
CASSRRLWETQYF
>TRBJ1-1|TRBV5-1
CASSPDINTEAFF
>TRBJ2-7|TRBV12-3/TRBV12-4
CASSPSGTRRFGYF
>TRBJ1-4|TRBV30
CAWSLGAATNEKLFF
>TRBJ1-4|TRBV2
CASRGQGVRNEKLFF
>TRBJ2-1|TRBV20-1
CSARDRLAGLCNEQFF
>TRBJ2-1|TRBV7-9
CASSFFGLAEDEQFF
>TRBJ2-5|TRBV5-1
CASSWTQGYQETQYF